The present entry profiles one T cell receptor (beta chain) with its context. Its antigen is not known. These data originate in a study of T cells in Graves' hyperthyroidism and ophthalmopathy. If no ophthalmopathy progression occurred within 18 months, Graves' hyperthyroidism was stable. Trimming shortened V by 8 bases and J by 9 bases, and 20 bases separated the two germline ends. CDR1 and CDR2 (germline): MNHNS, SASEGT. CDR3 length equals 14 residues. The source material, RNA transcripts, was used to amplify TCR beta CDR3 regions. HTBI primers were used for first-round RT-PCR of the TCR CDR3. MiXCR, applied by TCRdb to the multiplex PCR reads, yields one record per CDR3 protein. The sample comprises under 350,000 distinct CDR3 sequences, about 20% of which are singletons, and under 55% rests with the top ten. The study's findings and limits: Among thyroid clonotypes expanded above 0.001, most also appeared in blood.

The receptor was derived from a woman aged 45-65 years with Graves' hyperthyroidism. The sequenced sample consisted of blood. The chain employs TRBV6-1 and TRBJ1-5, with D possibly matching TRBD1 (6 bases). The DNA for the CDR3 is TGTGCCAGCTCTAAAGGGGGAGGCTTATGGCCCCAGCATTTT. Amino acids: CASSKGGGLWPQHF.